This T cell receptor (beta chain) was identified during a study of graft-versus-host responses after intestinal transplantation. Study-wide results and caveats: The marrow of recipients harbored GvH clones, and ileum or blood showed some of them first. Clonal ratios of graft-versus-host to host-versus-graft in allografts were high for patients exhibiting graft-donor T cell macrochimerism.

Repertoires were generated with immunoSEQ multiplex PCR, while TCRdb's copy carries only in-frame clones and drops some. The sample includes tens of thousands of clones, around nine tenths of them seen just once. Concerning this clone: The antigen is not known.

From germline, CDR1 is MGHRA and CDR2 YSYEKL. This CDR3 region has 13 residues. The chain carries TRBV4-1 and TRBJ2-5; a possible D gene is TRBD1 (5 bases). The J call is in doubt because the DNA end fits TRBJ2-7 better. The TCR comes from a human donor who received an intestinal transplant. The source material was unstimulated CD8+ T cells sorted from spleen or lymph node cells, sampled before intestinal transplant. CDR3 DNA: TGCGCCAGCAGCCAAGATCAGGGCTACGAGCAGTACTTC. Protein product: CASSQDQGYEQYF.